The 5 T cell receptor beta chains in this list originate from one sample, sequenced in a study of cytomegalovirus exposure and HLA in healthy donors. The PCR contained 60 Vbeta and 13 Jbeta primers. This table comes from immunoSEQ multiplex PCR, and its TCRdb copy is limited to in-frame clones, with some not included. The table shows some 65,000 clones, with around 68% occurring only once. Sequenced input: PBMCs. These receptors came from a woman younger than 45 in good health and CMV-seronegative.

The chain joins TRBV4-2 to TRBJ2-1; 9 positions agree with TRBD2. Germline lookup yields CDR1 LGHNA and CDR2 YNFKEQ. The CDR3 is 15 residues long. V trimming: 2 bases; J trimming: 5 bases; junction bases outside the gene matches: 4. The CDR3 nucleotides are TGTGCCAGCAGCCAACCAGCGGGGGGCGACAATGAGCAGTTCTTC. This encodes CASSQPAGGDNEQFF.

This rearrangement joins TRBV11-2 to TRBJ2-1, with 7 positions matching TRBD2. CDR3 length: 14 amino acids. The germline CDR1 and CDR2 sequences are SGHAT and FQNNGV. V shed 0 bases, J shed 4 bases, and the junction held 0 bases outside the gene matches. The CDR3 DNA reads as TGTGCCAGCAGCTTAGAGGGGGGGTACAATGAGCAGTTCTTC. The encoded protein is CASSLEGGYNEQFF.

V usage is TRBV2 and J usage is TRBJ2-7, with 10 bases matching TRBD1. After removal of 7 bases from V and 2 bases from J, the junction contained 5 bases not matched to a gene. Germline V gene data show CDR1 as SNHLY and CDR2 as FYNNEI. CDR3 length: 14 residues. The CDR3 is CASKGTGVTYEQYF. DNA of the CDR3: TGTGCCAGCAAGGGGACAGGGGTAACCTACGAGCAGTACTTC.

This sequence joins TRBV11-1 and TRBJ1-4, with D perhaps matching TRBD1 (6 bases). The CDR3 covers 16 residues. V dropped 3 bases and J dropped 5 bases, with 16 bases sitting between them. Germline lookup yields CDR1 SGHAT and CDR2 FQDESV (reference sequence). CDR3 coding DNA: TGTGCCAGCAGCTTGAGTCCTCAGGGGACGAATGAAAAACTGTTTTTT. Protein product: CASSLSPQGTNEKLFF.

This chain links TRBV7-9 with TRBJ1-4, with D tentatively TRBD1 (6 bases). The CDR3 loop spans 15 amino acids. V lost 5 bases and J 3 bases, leaving 13 bases between the germline ends. Germline CDR1 is SEHNR and CDR2 is FQNEAQ (reference sequence). CDR3 coding DNA: TGTGCCAGCAGCAGACGACAGGTCCCTAATGAAAAACTGTTTTTT. Translating it yields CASSRRQVPNEKLFF.